The 7 T cell receptor beta chains in this list originate from one sample, sequenced in a study of response to subunit inactivated influenza vaccine. TCRdb analysed the RT-PCR reads with MiXCR anew, one entry per CDR3 protein. This table holds around 650,000 distinct CDR3 sequences, about 15% found once. The material sequenced was PBMCs from blood, taken about 13 days after vaccination. Receptors were obtained from a man between 50 and 59 years old who received an inactivated influenza vaccine.

As to this clonotype: A read error may account for a junction end that differs from germline. This chain uses TRBV28 with TRBJ2-7; no reliable D call. CDR1 is MDHEN, CDR2 SYDVKM, per germline. There are 14 residues in the CDR3. The CDR3 is CASSLLAMVAPRAF. The CDR3 DNA reads TGTGCCAGCAGTTTATTGGCTATGGTAGCCCCTCGGGCCTTC.

The DNA of the CDR3 is TGCAGCGTTGACGATGGCCCCTACGAGCAGTACTTC. It specifies CSVDDGPYEQYF. The V call is TRBV29-1, the J call TRBJ2-7; D gene uncertain. The CDR3 length is 12 residues. With 3 bases removed from V and 2 bases from J, the gap between germline ends came to 8 bases. CDR1 SQVTM and CDR2 ANQGSEA come from the germline V gene.

This clonotype was seen more than once but under ten times. The chain combines TRBV28 with TRBJ2-1, with 7 bases matching TRBD1. Losses at the gene ends were 5 bases for V and 6 bases for J; bases not matched to a gene: 7. CDR1 is MDHEN and CDR2 is SYDVKM in the germline V gene. The CDR3 runs 14 residues. CDR3 loop: CASSLETGFNEQFF. The CDR3 coding sequence is TGTGCCAGCAGTCTAGAGACAGGGTTCAATGAGCAGTTCTTC.

This clonotype was counted a few times. The rearrangement joins TRBV4-3 to TRBJ2-1; maybe TRBD2 (5 bases). Germline loops: CDR1 LGHNA, CDR2 YSLEER. V was shortened by 1 base and J by 8 bases, with 15 bases between the two germline ends. The CDR3 length is 15 residues. Written as DNA, the CDR3 is TGCGCCAGCAGCCAAGCTCAAGGACTGAGCTATGAGCAGTTCTTC. Protein product: CASSQAQGLSYEQFF.

Turning to this clonotype: One junction end disagrees with the germline gene, perhaps due to a read error. The V gene is TRBV28, the J gene TRBJ2-3; 8 nucleotides line up with TRBD2. The CDR3 totals 13 residues. From germline, CDR1 is MDHEN and CDR2 SYDVKM. The CDR3 spells CTSNSGTKDTQYF. The DNA for the CDR3 is TGTACCAGCAATAGCGGGACTAAAGATACGCAGTATTTT.

A few counts support this clonotype. The chain carries TRBV4-1 and TRBJ1-2; maybe TRBD1 (5 bases). Germline CDR1 and CDR2: MGHRA and YSYEKL. The CDR3 loop spans 15 amino acids. V gave up 0 bases and J gave up 7 bases, with 15 bases separating them. The CDR3 DNA reads as TGCGCCAGCAGCCAAGATGCAGGGAACACTCCTGGCTACACCTTC. It is translated as CASSQDAGNTPGYTF.

This clonotype was found a few times. The chain uses TRBV4-3 and TRBJ2-3; a weak D match, TRBD1 (5 bases). CDR3 length: 14 residues. Per the germline V gene, CDR1 is LGHNA and CDR2 is YSLEER. Trimming took 3 bases from V and 0 from J, leaving 7 bases between them. The CDR3 DNA follows: TGCGCCAGCAGCCAGACAGTTAGCACAGATACGCAGTATTTT. Amino acid sequence: CASSQTVSTDTQYF.